This TCR beta chain was recovered during a study of blood T cell repertoires in COVID-19. Across the study: Sample material is recorded as cDNA or gDNA derived from T cells, B-cell-depleted T cells, or PBMCs.

Method: immunoSEQ multiplex PCR; TCRdb's copy keeps in-frame clones and lacks some. The sample consists of 200,000 or so clones, roughly 85% of them appearing once. This CDR3 contains 15 residues. CDR1 SGHNT and CDR2 YYREEE come from the germline V gene (reference sequence). Trimming pared 4 bases from V and 4 bases from J, leaving 12 bases between. This clonotype was obtained from a woman in her twenties or thirties with acute or convalescent COVID-19. The chain combines TRBV5-4 with TRBJ1-6; D gene ambiguous. Input material: peripheral blood. The CDR3: CASSHHTAYNSPLHF. For the CDR3, the DNA is TGTGCCAGCAGCCACCACACAGCTTATAATTCACCCCTCCACTTT.